A single sample is the source of the 12 T cell receptor beta chains below, sequenced in a study of blood T cell repertoires in COVID-19. TCRdb's copy holds only in-frame clones and misses some; the assay was immunoSEQ multiplex PCR. The sample records approximately 88,000 clones, around 80% being singletons. The source material was peripheral blood. Receptors originate from a human donor in a cohort sampled during active COVID-19.

This chain connects TRBV27 to TRBJ2-7; 8 nucleotides line up with TRBD2. V dropped 6 bases and J dropped 0; count of bases not matched to a gene: 7. Germline CDR1 and CDR2: MNHEY and SMNVEV (reference sequence). The CDR3 covers 15 residues. CDR3 sequence: CASRQASGLSYEQYF. The CDR3 region has the DNA TGTGCCAGCAGGCAGGCTAGCGGGCTCTCCTACGAGCAGTACTTC.

This sequence joins TRBV7-2 and TRBJ2-5, with D tentatively TRBD2 (9 bases). The CDR3 extends over 18 amino acids. V lost 5 bases to trimming and J lost 2 bases, with 24 bases between them. The germline CDR1 and CDR2 sequences are SGHTA and FQGNSA. CDR3 amino acids: CASSQGARAGGGQETQYF. The CDR3 nucleotides are TGTGCCAGCAGCCAGGGGGCTAGAGCGGGAGGTGGACAAGAGACCCAGTACTTC.

The CDR3 sequence is CASSQVVGQPQHF. CDR3 sequence (DNA): TGCGCCAGCAGCCAAGTAGTTGGTCAGCCCCAGCATTTT. This chain links TRBV4-3 with TRBJ1-5; no clear D. Per germline, CDR1 LGHNA and CDR2 YSLEER. Trimming removed 1 base at V and 6 bases at J, with 7 bases between. This CDR3 spans 13 amino acids.

This rearrangement joins TRBV7-9 to TRBJ2-7; D may be TRBD1 (6 bases). Trimming left V 5 bases short and J 0 bases short, with 11 bases between. This CDR3 comprises 14 residues. Germline CDR1 is SEHNR and CDR2 is FQNEAQ (reference sequence). This chain's CDR3 is CASSRQGTSYEQYF. As DNA, the CDR3 is TGTGCCAGCAGCAGGCAGGGGACCTCCTACGAGCAGTACTTC.

The V and J genes are TRBV28 and TRBJ2-5, with 11 bases matching TRBD1. Germline trimming cut 5 bases from V and 5 bases from J; bases unmatched to any gene: 7. CDR3 length equals 15 residues. Germline V gene data show CDR1 as MDHEN and CDR2 as SYDVKM. CDR3 sequence (DNA): TGTGCCAGCAGTCTCGCCGGGACAGGGGGGGAGACCCAGTACTTC. This translates into CASSLAGTGGETQYF.

CDR3 nucleotides: TGTGCCAGTAGTACGGACAGGTTAAACACCGGGGAGCTGTTTTTT. Its translation: CASSTDRLNTGELFF. This chain joins TRBV19 and TRBJ2-2; TRBD1 agrees at 7 bases. The CDR3 consists of 15 residues. In germline, CDR1 is LNHDA, CDR2 SQIVND (reference sequence). The V gene end was trimmed by 4 bases and the J gene end by 2 bases; junction bases not matched to a gene: 4.

The chain joins TRBV28 to TRBJ2-5, with D unresolved. Between the trimmed V and J ends, which lost 5 bases and 2 bases, there was a span of 12 bases. The CDR3 consists of 14 residues. Germline V gene lookup returns CDR1 MDHEN and CDR2 SYDVKM. The CDR3 protein is CASSPPEVQETQYF. DNA of the CDR3: TGTGCCAGCAGTCCCCCAGAGGTACAAGAGACCCAGTACTTC.

The chain employs TRBV20-1 and TRBJ2-7; no clear D gene. Germline-derived CDR1 and CDR2 are DFQATT and SNEGSKA (reference sequence). V lost 5 bases and J 0 bases, leaving 5 bases between the germline ends. The CDR3 is made up of 11 amino acids. The CDR3, as DNA: TGCAGTGCTCGTCGCTCCTACGAGCAGTACTTC. The encoded protein is CSARRSYEQYF.

V usage is TRBV18 and J usage is TRBJ1-5; 8 bases agree with TRBD1. There are 18 residues in the CDR3. Germline-derived CDR1 and CDR2 are KGHSH and LQKENI. Germline trimming cut 3 bases from V and 4 bases from J; bases unmatched to any gene: 14. The CDR3 sequence is CASSPGQGASVQNQPQHF. CDR3 nucleotide sequence: TGTGCCAGCTCACCGGGCCAGGGGGCCTCCGTACAAAATCAGCCCCAGCATTTT.

The CDR3 DNA is TGTGCCAGCAGCCCGGGACAGGGCAATCAGCCCCAGCATTTT. Translating gives CASSPGQGNQPQHF. The V and J genes are TRBV28 and TRBJ1-5, with 8 bases fitting TRBD1. Germline V lookup: CDR1 MDHEN, CDR2 SYDVKM. V was pared by 6 bases and J by 2 bases, with 3 bases of the junction left unmatched. The CDR3 sequence is 14 residues long.

The V call is TRBV28, the J call TRBJ2-7; 9 positions agree with TRBD1. J lost 4 bases, V lost 3 bases, and 22 bases had no gene match. Germline CDR1 MDHEN, CDR2 SYDVKM. The CDR3 has 20 amino acids. As DNA, the CDR3 is TGTGCCAGCAGTTTCCCCACTACAGGGGGCGTTGGGCGGATTCTATACGAGCAGTACTTC. It translates to CASSFPTTGGVGRILYEQYF.

The chain has TRBV11-2 and TRBJ2-3, with 7 bases lining up with TRBD1. The CDR3 extends over 14 amino acids. In germline, CDR1 is SGHAT, CDR2 FQNNGV. The V segment lost 0 bases and the J segment 4 bases; nucleotides outside the gene matches: 1. The CDR3 region is CASSLEGGPDTQYF. In DNA, the CDR3 is TGTGCCAGCAGCTTAGAAGGGGGCCCAGATACGCAGTATTTT.